This record looks at one T cell receptor beta chain sequence and its context. Measured with immunoSEQ multiplex PCR; TCRdb has only the in-frame clones, and not every one. This table holds approximately 130,000 clones, 70% to 90% found once. The data originate from a study of T cell responses to AZD1222 COVID-19 vaccine. The CDR3 length is 13 residues. Deletions cut 3 bases from V and 6 bases from J, with 11 bases between. Germline values: CDR1 SEHNR, CDR2 FQNEAQ (reference sequence). Here the sequenced sample was peripheral blood, taken 28 days after the second AZD1222 dose. The receptor comes from an adult who received the AZD1222 COVID-19 vaccine. The rearrangement links TRBV7-9 to TRBJ1-2; D call uncertain. The CDR3 nucleotides are TGTGCCAGCAGCTTGGGAAATACCCATGGCTACACCTTC. It yields the protein CASSLGNTHGYTF.